The 23 T cell receptor beta chains below come from one sample, sequenced in a study of blood T cells in healthy people across ages. A second about 7 to 12 cycle PCR used barcoded and J-beta primers. TCRdb reprocessed the 5' RACE reads with MiXCR, giving one entry per CDR3 protein. The top ten hold about a sixth of the sample, which has about 780,000 distinct CDR3 sequences, about half seen once. Sequencing used blood. These receptors all come from a man aged 80 or over in good health.

The chain has TRBV24-1 and TRBJ2-3; 7 positions match TRBD1. The CDR3 consists of 16 residues. With V trimmed by 4 bases and J by 4 bases, 10 bases remained unmatched. Germline loops: CDR1 KGHDR, CDR2 SFDVKD. In DNA, the CDR3 is TGTGCCACCAGTGACAGGGGGATTGAGGGGGCAGATACGCAGTATTTT. Its translation is CATSDRGIEGADTQYF.

This clonotype has just a few counts. V is TRBV28 and J is TRBJ2-3; no definite D call. Between the trimmed V and J ends, which lost 5 bases and 4 bases, there was a span of 4 bases. Germline V gene data show CDR1 as MDHEN and CDR2 as SYDVKM. The CDR3 contains 11 residues. CDR3 coding DNA: TGTGCCAGCAGTACGCCAGATACGCAGTATTTT. The encoded protein is CASSTPDTQYF.

In its sample, this clonotype was seen a few times. The chain recombines TRBV6-6 with TRBJ2-5, with 9 nucleotides matching TRBD1. This CDR3 has 17 amino acids. The V gene's germline CDR1 is MNHNY and CDR2 SVGAGI (reference sequence). Trimming removed 7 bases from V and 2 bases from J; junction bases left unmatched: 14. CDR3 amino acids: CASNGQPKQGAQETQYF. The DNA of the CDR3 is TGTGCCAGCAACGGACAGCCAAAACAGGGGGCACAAGAGACCCAGTACTTC.

V gene TRBV7-8 combines with J gene TRBJ2-3; D ambiguous. The germline gives CDR1 SGHVS, CDR2 FQNEAQ. The CDR3 runs to 15 residues. V dropped 1 base and J dropped 6 bases, with 14 bases sitting between them. Written as DNA, the CDR3 is TGTGCCAGCAGCTTAGTGGGGATGGTGATGGATACGCAGTATTTT. Its translation: CASSLVGMVMDTQYF. Full variable domain (remainder filled in from reference TRBV7-8 and TRBJ2-3): GAGVSQSPRYKVAKRGQDVALRCDPISGHVSLFWYQQALGQGPEFLTYFQNEAQLDKSGLPSDRFFAERPEGSVSTLKIQRTQQEDSAVYLCASSLVGMVMDTQYFGPGTRLTVL.

The rearrangement joins TRBV20-1 to TRBJ2-7; 7 nucleotides match TRBD1. With V trimmed by 5 bases and J by 3 bases, 10 bases remained unmatched. Germline lookup yields CDR1 DFQATT and CDR2 SNEGSKA (reference sequence). CDR3 length equals 14 residues. CDR3 protein: CSAPRTGNYYEQYF. The CDR3, as DNA: TGCAGTGCTCCGAGGACAGGAAATTACTACGAGCAGTACTTC.

This clonotype was seen only once. The chain employs TRBV20-1 and TRBJ2-5, with D unresolved. V shed 3 bases and J shed 1 base, with 9 bases lying between them. The CDR3 loop spans 13 amino acids. Per the germline V gene, CDR1 is DFQATT and CDR2 is SNEGSKA (reference sequence). The chain's CDR3 is CSASWQTQETQYF. CDR3 DNA sequence: TGCAGTGCTAGCTGGCAGACCCAAGAGACCCAGTACTTC.

The CDR3 DNA follows: TGTGCCAGCAGCTTAGAGGGTAGCGGGAGCACAGATACGCAGTATTTT. This gives the protein CASSLEGSGSTDTQYF. The J gene is TRBJ2-3, the V gene TRBV11-3, with 7 bases aligning to TRBD2. Germline V gene sequence: CDR1 SGHNT, CDR2 YENEEA. V shed 0 bases, J shed 0 bases, and the junction held 3 bases outside the gene matches. This CDR3 region has 16 residues.

The V call is TRBV27, the J call TRBJ2-2; D gene ambiguous. V shed 2 bases and J shed 3 bases, with 10 bases lying between them. The germline gives CDR1 MNHEY, CDR2 SMNVEV (reference sequence). The CDR3 extends over 15 amino acids. In DNA form, the CDR3 reads TGTGCCAGCAGTTTAGTCAGGACCCACACCGGGGAGCTGTTTTTT. It yields the protein CASSLVRTHTGELFF.

The V call is TRBV19, the J call TRBJ2-1; 9 bases are shared with TRBD2. The CDR3 covers 16 residues. Per the germline V gene, CDR1 is LNHDA and CDR2 is SQIVND (reference sequence). V gave up 3 bases and J gave up 7 bases; unmatched junction bases: 10. The CDR3 DNA reads TGTGCCAGTAGTATTATAAGCGGGAGGTTGGAAAATGAGCAGTTCTTC. Its translation: CASSIISGRLENEQFF.

Many counts were recorded for this clonotype. This chain uses TRBV29-1 with TRBJ2-2; D uncertain. This CDR3 comprises 13 residues. Germline assignment: CDR1 SQVTM and CDR2 ANQGSEA. V dropped 6 bases and J dropped 0 bases, with 8 bases sitting between them. The CDR3 loop reads CSVPRANTGELFF. DNA of the CDR3: TGCAGCGTGCCTAGGGCGAACACCGGGGAGCTGTTTTTT.

The chain couples TRBV6-5 to TRBJ2-1, with 9 bases that match TRBD2. Germline V CDR1 and CDR2: MNHEY, SVGAGI. V was pared by 6 bases and J by 5 bases, with 8 bases of the junction left unmatched. This CDR3 is built from 15 residues. CDR3 nucleotides: TGTGCCAGCAGAGCCGTAGCGGGGGTAGACAATGAGCAGTTCTTC. This codes for CASRAVAGVDNEQFF.

The rearrangement links TRBV7-9 to TRBJ2-5, with TRBD2 as a possible D gene (6 bases). This CDR3 has 16 residues. Trimming shortened V by 5 bases and J by 1 base, and 17 bases separated the two germline ends. Germline V gene data show CDR1 as SEHNR and CDR2 as FQNEAQ (reference sequence). In DNA, the CDR3 is TGTGCCAGCAGCAGAAGAATGTCGGGGGTCCAAGAGACCCAGTACTTC. Its translation: CASSRRMSGVQETQYF.

This chain joins TRBV11-2 and TRBJ2-5; TRBD2 matches at 8 bases. Germline trimming cut 3 bases from V and 2 bases from J; bases unmatched to any gene: 5. Germline lookup yields CDR1 SGHAT and CDR2 FQNNGV. CDR3 size: 15 residues. As DNA, the CDR3 is TGTGCCAGCAGCTTTAACGGGAGGGGTCAAGAGACCCAGTACTTC. Its protein is CASSFNGRGQETQYF.

This clonotype was counted only a few times. The chain recombines TRBV20-1 with TRBJ2-1; 11 nucleotides agree with TRBD1. Germline values: CDR1 DFQATT, CDR2 SNEGSKA (reference sequence). V lost 0 bases and J lost 6; bases outside the gene matches: 1. The CDR3 has 14 amino acids. The CDR3 sequence is CSARDGTGGNEQFF. The CDR3 nucleotides are TGCAGTGCTAGAGACGGGACAGGGGGCAATGAGCAGTTCTTC.

This clonotype was found once. The chain has TRBV5-1 and TRBJ1-4, with D tentatively TRBD1 (5 bases). Trimming removed 0 bases from V and 8 bases from J, with 17 bases in between. The CDR3 loop spans 16 amino acids. CDR1 is SGHRS and CDR2 is YFSETQ in the germline V gene. As DNA, the CDR3 is TGCGCCAGCAGCTTGGATCTGCAGGGAGCAGGAGAAAAACTGTTTTTT. Amino acid sequence: CASSLDLQGAGEKLFF.

This rearrangement joins TRBV2 to TRBJ2-7; 12 bases line up with TRBD2. The V gene end was trimmed by 7 bases and the J gene end by 3 bases; junction bases not matched to a gene: 4. This CDR3 spans 14 amino acids. The germline CDR1 and CDR2 sequences are SNHLY and FYNNEI. The chain's CDR3 is CASMGTSGYYEQYF. As DNA, the CDR3 is TGTGCCAGCATGGGGACTAGCGGGTACTACGAGCAGTACTTC. Together with reference TRBV2 and TRBJ2-7, the CDR3 gives the full variable domain: EPEVTQTPSHQVTQMGQEVILRCVPISNHLYFYWYRQILGQKVEFLVSFYNNEISEKSEIFDDQFSVERPDGSNFTLKIRSTKLEDSAMYFCASMGTSGYYEQYFGPGTRLTVT.

This clonotype turned up a few times. This chain joins TRBV20-1 and TRBJ2-3, with 8 bases aligning to TRBD2. Germline assignment: CDR1 DFQATT and CDR2 SNEGSKA (reference sequence). The CDR3 extends over 17 amino acids. Trimming at V came to 0 bases and at J to 2 bases, leaving 10 bases not matched to a gene. The CDR3 DNA reads as TGCAGTGCTAGAGATCTCGAGCGGGGGTGGAACACAGATACGCAGTATTTT. This gives the protein CSARDLERGWNTDTQYF.

The V gene is TRBV28, the J gene TRBJ2-1; 9 bases align to TRBD1. Germline lookup yields CDR1 MDHEN and CDR2 SYDVKM. This CDR3 contains 15 residues. With 6 bases clipped from V and 3 bases from J, the junction kept 6 bases outside the gene matches. CDR3 region: CASRSQGADYNEQFF. CDR3 coding DNA: TGTGCCAGCAGATCACAGGGGGCGGACTACAATGAGCAGTTCTTC.

This clonotype was found many times. V usage is TRBV20-1 and J usage is TRBJ2-5; D may be TRBD2 (6 bases). This CDR3 spans 14 amino acids. V lost 1 base, J lost 5 bases, and 14 bases lay in between. The germline V gene encodes CDR1 DFQATT and CDR2 SNEGSKA (reference sequence). CDR3 sequence: CSARAAGTGETQYF. The CDR3 DNA sequence: TGCAGTGCTAGAGCTGCGGGGACGGGGGAGACCCAGTACTTC.

The table lists this clonotype with many counts. The chain recombines TRBV28 with TRBJ2-1, with 7 bases lining up with TRBD2. The CDR3 extends over 14 amino acids. With V trimmed by 3 bases and J by 6 bases, 5 bases remained unmatched. Looked up from germline, CDR1 is MDHEN and CDR2 is SYDVKM. The CDR3 reads CASSLGGSLNEQFF. The CDR3 DNA reads as TGTGCCAGCAGTTTGGGCGGGAGTCTCAATGAGCAGTTCTTC.

This clonotype came up many times. V is TRBV28 and J is TRBJ2-1; 10 bases align to TRBD2. CDR1 is MDHEN, CDR2 SYDVKM, per germline. This CDR3 spans 15 amino acids. Trimming removed 5 bases from V and 3 bases from J; junction bases left unmatched: 4. DNA of the CDR3: TGTGCCAGCAGTAATAGCGGGAGGAGCTACAATGAGCAGTTCTTC. Its protein product is CASSNSGRSYNEQFF.

V and J are TRBV10-3 and TRBJ2-1; TRBD2 is a possible D gene (5 bases). The CDR3 has 15 amino acids. The germline V gene has CDR1 ENHRY and CDR2 SYGVKD. V was shortened by 8 bases and J by 3 bases, with 17 bases between the two germline ends. The CDR3 region is CAIGLADGLYNEQFF. As DNA, the CDR3 is TGTGCCATCGGTCTAGCAGACGGACTCTACAATGAGCAGTTCTTC.

In this sample, this clonotype turned up a few times. This rearrangement joins TRBV5-1 to TRBJ2-3, with D perhaps given as TRBD1 or TRBD2 (5 bases each). V lost 1 base to trimming and J lost 0 bases, with 12 bases between them. CDR1 and CDR2 from the germline V gene are SGHRS and YFSETQ. The CDR3 runs to 16 residues. The CDR3 spells CASSLIGDPSTDTQYF. The CDR3 region has the DNA TGCGCCAGCAGCTTGATCGGGGACCCTAGCACAGATACGCAGTATTTT.